The 21 T cell receptor beta chains below were found in one sample sequenced in a study of post-analysis software for immune sequencing data. Presence of unique molecular identifiers characterized the TCR beta cDNA libraries. Using its own MiXCR run on the PCR reads, TCRdb lists one record per CDR3 protein. This table has some 890,000 distinct CDR3 sequences, roughly 58% appearing once. For these TCRs, the target antigens are not known. Study outcomes and limitations: Patients showed TRBV5-6, TRBV5-1 and TRBV20-1 among about five TRBV segments more frequent than in controls.

Sequenced sample: blood. These receptors originate from a girl aged 10 to 17 with multiple sclerosis.

The chain carries TRBV20-1 and TRBJ2-1, with 15 positions matching TRBD2. Germline V gene lookup returns CDR1 DFQATT and CDR2 SNEGSKA (reference sequence). Trimming cost V 5 bases and J 4 bases; bases outside gene matches: 3. The CDR3 contains 15 residues. The CDR3 loop is CSAWTSGRGYNEQFF. The DNA of the CDR3 is TGCAGTGCTTGGACTAGCGGGAGGGGTTACAATGAGCAGTTCTTC.

Concerning this clonotype: At one end the junction does not follow the germline gene, possibly because of a read error. V gene TRBV29-1 combines with J gene TRBJ1-2, with a possible D match to TRBD1 (6 bases). The germline V gene encodes CDR1 SQVTM and CDR2 ANQGSEA. The CDR3 consists of 14 residues. The CDR3 nucleotides are TGCAGCGTTGAAGATGGAAGCAGGGGCTATGGCTGCACCTTC. Translated: CSVEDGSRGYGCTF.

The V call is TRBV5-1, the J call TRBJ2-3; perhaps TRBD1 as D (6 bases). From germline, CDR1 is SGHRS and CDR2 YFSETQ. The CDR3 totals 15 residues. V was trimmed by 0 bases and J by 2 bases, leaving 10 bases between them. The CDR3 here is CASSLADRFTDTQYF. CDR3 DNA: TGCGCCAGCAGCTTGGCCGACAGGTTCACAGATACGCAGTATTTT.

V and J are TRBV27 and TRBJ2-4, with TRBD2 matching 7 bases. This CDR3 contains 15 residues. CDR1 MNHEY and CDR2 SMNVEV come from the germline V gene (reference sequence). The J segment lost 8 bases and the V segment lost 7 bases, leaving 14 bases of the junction unmatched. The CDR3 here is CASKLDLAAQDIQYF. Written as DNA, the CDR3 is TGTGCCAGCAAATTAGATCTAGCGGCCCAGGACATTCAGTACTTC.

The rearrangement uses TRBV29-1 and TRBJ2-7; the match to TRBD2 covers 8 bases. The CDR3 length is 18 residues. Germline V gene data show CDR1 as SQVTM and CDR2 as ANQGSEA. V was clipped by 1 base and J by 7 bases; unmatched bases: 21. Written as DNA, the CDR3 is TGCAGCGTTGAAGTGGGGGGTCGGGTAGCGGGGATTTACAATGAGCAGTACTTC. Encoded protein: CSVEVGGRVAGIYNEQYF.

The chain employs TRBV29-1 and TRBJ2-3, with TRBD2 identical over 7 bases. Germline lookup yields CDR1 SQVTM and CDR2 ANQGSEA. This CDR3 is built from 13 residues. Trimming took 7 bases from V and 2 from J; bases not matched to a gene: 6. CDR3 nucleotides: TGCAGCGCCGGGGGGTTTAACACAGATACGCAGTATTTT. Residues: CSAGGFNTDTQYF.

This chain links TRBV5-1 with TRBJ2-7, with TRBD2 identical over 8 bases. The CDR3 is 13 residues long. CDR1 and CDR2 from the germline V gene are SGHRS and YFSETQ. After removal of 4 bases from V and 6 bases from J, the junction contained 6 bases not matched to a gene. CDR3 region: CASSGAGGGEQYF. Here the CDR3 DNA reads TGCGCCAGCAGCGGGGCGGGAGGTGGCGAGCAGTACTTC.

This clonotype came up a few times. This chain joins TRBV10-3 and TRBJ2-4; D is unclear. Near its end, the DNA agrees better with TRBJ2-7, so the J call may be wrong. The germline CDR1 and CDR2 sequences are ENHRY and SYGVKD. The CDR3 has 14 amino acids. This chain's CDR3 is CAISESTVYYEQYF. Here the CDR3 DNA reads TGTGCCATCAGTGAGTCTACAGTCTATTACGAGCAGTACTTC.

V is TRBV20-1 and J is TRBJ2-4, with 12 bases identical to TRBD2. The J call may be wrong; the DNA end is better matched by TRBJ2-7. Germline V gene data show CDR1 as DFQATT and CDR2 as SNEGSKA (reference sequence). This CDR3 has 16 residues. CDR3 sequence reads: CSARDNGLAGIYEQYF. For the CDR3, the DNA is TGCAGTGCTAGAGATAATGGACTAGCGGGGATATACGAGCAGTACTTC.

The chain has TRBV29-1 and TRBJ2-7; TRBD1 matches at 7 bases. This CDR3 spans 13 amino acids. Germline CDR1 and CDR2: SQVTM and ANQGSEA. Trimming removed 3 bases from V and 6 bases from J; junction bases left unmatched: 8. CDR3 loop: CSVDPTTGSEQYF. CDR3 nucleotide sequence: TGCAGCGTTGACCCCACGACAGGGAGCGAGCAGTACTTC.

The chain employs TRBV12-5 and TRBJ2-1; TRBD2 matches 14 bases. This CDR3 is 18 amino acids long. The germline V gene encodes CDR1 LGHNT and CDR2 FRNRAP. V shed 3 bases, J shed 8 bases, and the junction held 12 bases outside the gene matches. CDR3 loop: CASGFLPGLAGVAYEQFF. CDR3 in DNA: TGTGCTAGTGGTTTCCTCCCGGGACTAGCGGGAGTAGCCTATGAGCAGTTCTTC.

The rearrangement links TRBV9 to TRBJ1-2; TRBD1 agrees at 7 bases. From germline, CDR1 is SGDLS and CDR2 YYNGEE. This CDR3 is built from 15 residues. The junction had 7 bases not matched to a gene; V was cut back by 0 bases and J by 5 bases. Here the CDR3 DNA reads TGTGCCAGCAGCGTAGAAGAGGGGGCGAGGTATGGCTACACCTTC. Translation gives CASSVEEGARYGYTF.

This chain uses TRBV10-3 with TRBJ2-4; the D is unclear. Germline CDR1 is ENHRY and CDR2 is SYGVKD. Trimming removed 3 bases at V and 4 bases at J, with 19 bases between. This CDR3 region has 17 residues. CDR3 in DNA: TGTGCCATCAGTGAAGGTCAGCCTATAGCAATGAAAAACATTCAGTACTTC. As protein: CAISEGQPIAMKNIQYF.

This clonotype appeared a few times. The chain carries TRBV5-1 and TRBJ2-5; D unclear. CDR1 is SGHRS and CDR2 is YFSETQ in the germline V gene. The CDR3 contains 13 residues. V was trimmed by 3 bases and J by 2 bases, leaving 8 bases between them. CDR3 amino acids: CASSSYMQETQYF. CDR3 in DNA: TGCGCCAGCAGCTCGTACATGCAAGAGACCCAGTACTTC. Full variable domain (rest looked up from reference TRBV5-1 and TRBJ2-5): KAGVTQTPRYLIKTRGQQVTLSCSPISGHRSVSWYQQTPGQGLQFLFEYFSETQRNKGNFPGRFSGRQFSNSRSEMNVSTLELGDSALYLCASSSYMQETQYFGPGTRLLVL.

The CDR3 coding sequence is TGCGCCAGCAGCCCTCACAGGGAATTCGAGACCCAGTACTTC. This codes for CASSPHREFETQYF. The V and J genes are TRBV5-1 and TRBJ2-5; maybe TRBD1 (6 bases). V lost 4 bases, J lost 5 bases, and 15 bases lay in between. Germline CDR1 is SGHRS and CDR2 is YFSETQ. The CDR3 contains 14 residues.

This rearrangement joins TRBV19 to TRBJ1-2; D uncertain. Trimming took off 0 bases at V and 4 bases at J, with 12 bases between the two ends. Germline V gene lookup returns CDR1 LNHDA and CDR2 SQIVND (reference sequence). There are 15 residues in the CDR3. The CDR3 region has the DNA TGTGCCAGTAGTATAGATACTGCTGAAAGCTATGGCTACACCTTC. Translation gives CASSIDTAESYGYTF.

A few counts support this clonotype. V and J are TRBV20-1 and TRBJ2-1, with 10 bases fitting TRBD2. Trimming at V came to 1 base and at J to 4 bases, leaving 19 bases not matched to a gene. The germline gives CDR1 DFQATT, CDR2 SNEGSKA (reference sequence). This CDR3 region has 20 residues. CDR3 region: CSARGNWASGSKRGYNEQFF. CDR3 sequence (DNA): TGCAGTGCTAGAGGAAATTGGGCTAGCGGGAGTAAGCGGGGGTACAATGAGCAGTTCTTC.

This clonotype occurred a few times. This CDR3 is CASSLASRDYEQYF. The CDR3 DNA is TGTGCCAGCAGCTTAGCGAGCAGGGACTACGAGCAGTACTTC. V usage is TRBV7-9 and J usage is TRBJ2-7; tentative D call: TRBD1 (5 bases). This CDR3 is 14 amino acids long. Germline V lookup: CDR1 SEHNR, CDR2 FQNEAQ (reference sequence). V was trimmed by 0 bases and J by 3 bases, leaving 9 bases between them.

Turning to this clonotype: A junction end diverges from the germline sequence, so it may reflect a read error. This chain joins TRBV5-1 and TRBJ2-6, with D maybe TRBD1 (6 bases). Germline V gene lookup returns CDR1 SGHRS and CDR2 YFSETQ. CDR3 length equals 15 residues. The CDR3 nucleotides are TGTGCCAGCAGCTTGGGACACTCTGGGGCCAACGTCCTGACTTTC. It codes for CASSLGHSGANVLTF.

V gene TRBV20-1 combines with J gene TRBJ2-7; the D gene is possibly TRBD2 (6 bases). Germline V gene data show CDR1 as DFQATT and CDR2 as SNEGSKA (reference sequence). V was shortened by 6 bases and J by 2 bases, with 17 bases between the two germline ends. CDR3 size: 14 residues. CDR3 DNA: TGCAGTGCCGGAGGGAGGTCGGTAACCTACGAGCAGTACTTC. Its protein product is CSAGGRSVTYEQYF.

A few counts support this clonotype. The chain joins TRBV6-1 to TRBJ2-7, with D possibly called TRBD1 or TRBD2 (5 bases each). Per germline, CDR1 MNHNS and CDR2 SASEGT. V shed 5 bases and J shed 2 bases, with 13 bases lying between them. The CDR3 is 14 amino acids. CDR3 sequence: CASSFSGTPYEQYF. As DNA, the CDR3 is TGTGCCAGCAGTTTTTCCGGGACCCCCTACGAGCAGTACTTC.